This TCR beta chain was captured by sequencing in a study of T-cell memory formation after mild COVID-19. Trimming left V 0 bases short and J 8 bases short, with 16 bases between. This CDR3 spans 16 amino acids. Germline CDR1 and CDR2: LGHNA and YNFKEQ. Each CDR3 protein is one row after TCRdb ran MiXCR on the 5' RACE reads. The top ten hold roughly an eighth of the sample, which has over 450,000 distinct CDR3 sequences, around 21% seen once. This clonotype was observed a few times. The J gene is TRBJ1-4, the V gene TRBV4-2; possible D gene TRBD1, 5 bases. Sequences were obtained from PBMCs or a T cell subset sorted from them (not recorded which). This receptor was taken from an adult woman who had mild COVID-19 (a few samples of this study predate the infection). Cell type and time point are not known. CDR3 loop: CASSQDTRGIGEKLFF. In DNA, the CDR3 is TGTGCCAGCAGCCAAGATACGAGGGGCATAGGAGAAAAACTGTTTTTT.